This T cell receptor beta chain was documented in a study of T cells expressing NK-cell markers (dated by TCRdb to the early 2020s). Study-wide context: In sorted CD3+CD56+NKG2C+, CD3+CD56+NKG2C- and CD3+CD56-NKG2C+ T-cell subsets from 8 or 9 donors, TCR beta-chain repertoires were profiled. Among the eight sequenced donors, only one was HCMV-seronegative, while the other seven were HCMV-seropositive. The study sequenced eight donors, all healthy volunteers chosen at random: three men and five women. The libraries were sequenced on Illumina HiSeq 2000/2500, MiSeq or NextSeq, producing 2 x 150 bp reads.

A commercial ELISA kit detecting HCMV-specific IgG in serum was used to determine HCMV serostatus. Ficoll density gradient centrifugation was used to isolate peripheral blood mononuclear cells from blood. The instrument given in TCRdb is Illumina HiSeq 2000. 5'RACE template switching, by which a universal primer site and unique molecular identifiers were added, was used to make TCR beta cDNA libraries. cDNA synthesis was primed from the TCR beta constant segment and was followed by two successive PCR amplification steps. The paper's data handling went like this. MIGEC was used to demultiplex reads and group reads by UMI, and MiTCR was used to assemble and quantify clonotypes. Only TCR cDNA sequences supported by at least two reads were kept to exclude erroneous sequences. The tcR package was used for downstream repertoire analysis, and clonotypes were matched between fractions using CDR3 nucleotide sequence together with V segment. VDJmatch was used to annotate antigen specificity against VDJdb, with one amino acid substitution allowed in CDR3. Reprocessed by TCRdb, the reads give a single entry per CDR3 protein sequence, without DNA. TCRdb, not the original authors, processed these V and J calls. The sample's records list hundreds of thousands of distinct CDR3 sequences. The top ten hold 4% to 5% of the sample.

Summary of the overall study and its limitations: It remained unclear whether the expanded NKG2C-expressing T cell clones were specific for HCMV antigens. Those dominant clonotypes were again the most abundant among CD3+CD56-NKG2C+ cells in a few donors, at about 25-65%. In over five donors, the dominant CD3+CD56+NKG2C+ clonotypes were among the top 10 CD8+ clonotypes and accounted for about 1.0-7.5% of CD8+ T cells.

Note on this clonotype: The antigen this receptor binds is unknown.

The CDR3 contains 16 residues, cysteine and phenylalanine counted. DNA was not recorded. According to the germline V gene, CDR1 reads SQVTM and CDR2 reads ANQGSEA. This chain joins TRBV29-1 to TRBJ2-6; TCRdb's D gene call, TRBD1, goes unchecked for lack of DNA. The sample was blood T cells: a sorted CD56 or NKG2C T cell subset, CD4+ or CD8+ T cells, or bulk PBMC T cells (not recorded which). This sequence originates from a woman aged 18 to 75 in good health. The encoded CDR3 is CSSSDRRPSGANVLTF.